One sample yielded the 19 T cell receptor beta chains listed below, sequenced in a study of B cell selection in AIRE deficiency (dated by TCRdb to the late 2010s). CD4+CD25hiCD127low/negative cells were sorted as the regulatory T cell population. The library was produced with the immunoSEQ multiplex PCR assay. TCRdb limited this immuneACCESS table to in-frame rearrangements with V and J called. A share of clones is missing; checked studies link under half to unresolved V genes, and the rest is unexplained. The sample records over 20,000 clones, nearly 95% of which are singletons. Jointly, the top ten make up roughly 1.4% of the sample. The sample consisted of CD4+CD25+ Tregs sorted from PBMCs. The receptor set was obtained from a human donor in good health.

The chain joins TRBV5-6 to TRBJ2-5; D not certain. The CDR3 spans 14 residues. CDR1 and CDR2 (germline): SGHDT, YYEEEE. The ends were cut back, 0 bases at V and 6 bases at J, with 12 bases in the middle. CDR3 sequence reads: CASSLGMGRQTQYF. CDR3 nucleotides: TGTGCCAGCAGCTTGGGCATGGGTAGGCAGACCCAGTACTTC.

The rearrangement joins TRBV6-6 to TRBJ2-1, with TRBD2 identical over 9 bases. The V gene end was trimmed by 2 bases and the J gene end by 2 bases; junction bases not matched to a gene: 1. Germline V gene sequence: CDR1 MNHNY, CDR2 SVGAGI (reference sequence). CDR3 size: 15 residues. Here the CDR3 reads CASSYGGRAYNEQFF. The CDR3 coding sequence is TGTGCCAGCAGTTACGGCGGGAGGGCCTACAATGAGCAGTTCTTC.

This chain joins TRBV7-2 and TRBJ2-3, with D unresolved. Looked up from germline, CDR1 is SGHTA and CDR2 is FQGNSA. The V and J ends lost 5 bases and 1 base respectively, with 16 bases between them. The CDR3 totals 16 residues. This CDR3 reads CASSLSVMVGTDTQYF. CDR3 nucleotides: TGTGCCAGCAGCCTCTCCGTGATGGTGGGCACAGATACGCAGTATTTT.

The chain couples TRBV11-3 to TRBJ1-1; D not certain. There are 13 residues in the CDR3. Germline CDR1 is SGHNT and CDR2 is YENEEA. The V end was cut by 0 bases, the J end by 4 bases, with 6 bases between. DNA of the CDR3: TGTGCCAGCAGCTTAGAACGAGGCACTGAAGCTTTCTTT. Translating gives CASSLERGTEAFF.

The J gene is TRBJ2-2, the V gene TRBV12-5, with 7 bases aligning to TRBD2. This CDR3 is 13 amino acids long. Germline lookup yields CDR1 LGHNT and CDR2 FRNRAP. Trimming cost V 6 bases and J 7 bases; bases outside gene matches: 5. The CDR3 spells CASGRENGGELFF. CDR3 coding DNA: TGTGCTAGTGGGCGGGAGAACGGCGGGGAGCTGTTTTTT.

J is TRBJ1-1 and V is TRBV5-4; TRBD1 matches 10 bases. Germline CDR1 SGHNT, CDR2 YYREEE (reference sequence). V lost 4 bases and J lost 5; bases outside the gene matches: 2. The CDR3 contains 13 residues. The CDR3 reads CASSVDRGTEAFF. The CDR3 nucleotides are TGTGCCAGCAGCGTGGACAGGGGGACTGAAGCTTTCTTT.

This rearrangement joins TRBV5-1 to TRBJ2-3; D remains unclear. The CDR3 covers 12 residues. From germline, CDR1 is SGHRS and CDR2 YFSETQ. Trimming cost V 4 bases and J 2 bases, with 5 bases left between them. The CDR3 nucleotides are TGCGCCAGCAGCCCTTACACAGATACGCAGTATTTT. Its translation is CASSPYTDTQYF.

The chain joins TRBV10-1 to TRBJ1-5, with D unresolved. This CDR3 comprises 13 residues. Germline CDR1 and CDR2: WNHNN and SYGVQD (reference sequence). The V and J ends lost 0 bases and 13 bases respectively, with 13 bases between them. CDR3 DNA: TGCGCCAGCAGTGAGTCCGCCCGGGGTAGGCAGCATTTT. It specifies CASSESARGRQHF.

The chain joins TRBV5-1 to TRBJ2-5; TRBD1 aligns across 8 bases. V gave up 2 bases and J gave up 4 bases; unmatched junction bases: 1. CDR3 size: 13 residues. The germline gives CDR1 SGHRS, CDR2 YFSETQ. As DNA, the CDR3 is TGCGCCAGCAGCTTCACAGGGGGAGAGACCCAGTACTTC. It is translated as CASSFTGGETQYF.

This sequence joins TRBV5-4 and TRBJ2-7; 13 bases are shared with TRBD2. V was pared by 4 bases and J by 3 bases, with 4 bases of the junction left unmatched. Germline CDR1 and CDR2: SGHNT and YYREEE (reference sequence). This CDR3 has 15 amino acids. The CDR3 spells CASSRLAGGNYEQYF. Here the CDR3 DNA reads TGTGCCAGCAGCCGACTAGCGGGGGGCAACTACGAGCAGTACTTC.

The V call is TRBV5-6, the J call TRBJ2-1; TRBD2 aligns across 8 bases. Trimming took 2 bases from V and 8 from J; bases not matched to a gene: 6. The CDR3 extends over 14 amino acids. Germline values: CDR1 SGHDT, CDR2 YYEEEE. The CDR3 DNA sequence: TGTGCCAGCAGCTTTGGGACTAGGGGAGATGAGCAGTTCTTC. It yields the protein CASSFGTRGDEQFF.

The CDR3 nucleotides read TGTGCCAGCATGAAGGGTGGGCCCCTCCACTTT. This sequence encodes CASMKGGPLHF. The genes are TRBV25-1 and TRBJ1-6; D is unclear. The germline V gene encodes CDR1 MGHDK and CDR2 SYGVNS. The V and J ends lost 7 bases and 13 bases respectively, with 11 bases between them. This CDR3 is 11 amino acids long.

Comment on this clone: One junction end disagrees with the germline gene, perhaps due to a read error. V and J are TRBV6-5 and TRBJ1-2; D unclear. The CDR3 runs 13 residues. The germline V gene encodes CDR1 MNHEY and CDR2 SVGAGI. CDR3 region: CASSPGRWDPSAF. CDR3 nucleotides: TGTGCCAGCAGTCCCGGACGCTGGGATCCCAGCGCCTTC.

The CDR3 nucleotides read TGTGCCAGCTCACGGATTGATAATTCACCCCTCCACTTT. Translated, it gives CASSRIDNSPLHF. The chain uses TRBV18 and TRBJ1-6; D call uncertain. CDR3 size: 13 residues. Per the germline V gene, CDR1 is KGHSH and CDR2 is LQKENI. V gave up 4 bases and J gave up 5 bases, with 6 bases separating them.

J is TRBJ2-1 and V is TRBV4-2; D uncertain. The germline V gene has CDR1 LGHNA and CDR2 YNFKEQ. CDR3 length equals 17 residues. Trimming removed 0 bases at V and 0 bases at J, with 12 bases between. The CDR3 loop reads CASSQELRFRSYNEQFF. In nucleotides, the CDR3 is TGTGCCAGCAGCCAAGAATTGAGGTTCCGCTCCTACAATGAGCAGTTCTTC.

The V and J genes are TRBV6-4 and TRBJ1-2; D uncertain. The length of the CDR3 is 14 residues. Germline loops: CDR1 MRHNA, CDR2 SNTAGT. Trimming took off 3 bases at V and 1 base at J, with 9 bases between the two ends. CDR3 protein: CASSEDPLNYGYTF. The CDR3 DNA follows: TGTGCCAGCAGTGAGGACCCCCTTAACTATGGCTACACCTTC.

As DNA, the CDR3 is TGTGCCAGCTCACCACTAGCGGGAGACCCAGGGGAGCAGTTCTTC. Protein product: CASSPLAGDPGEQFF. The J gene is TRBJ2-1, the V gene TRBV18; 9 positions match TRBD2. Germline V CDR1 and CDR2: KGHSH, LQKENI. V lost 1 base, J lost 10 bases, and 8 bases stayed unmatched. CDR3 length: 15 residues.

V gene TRBV5-6 combines with J gene TRBJ2-2; 9 nucleotides agree with TRBD1. The CDR3 has 15 residues. J lost 7 bases, V lost 4 bases, and 8 bases had no gene match. In germline, CDR1 is SGHDT, CDR2 YYEEEE. The CDR3 DNA follows: TGTGCCAGCAGCGCATCGACAGGGGGTGGCGGGGAGCTGTTTTTT. This gives the protein CASSASTGGGGELFF.

The chain has TRBV4-1 and TRBJ2-1; 7 positions match TRBD1. The germline V gene encodes CDR1 MGHRA and CDR2 YSYEKL. J gave up 3 bases and V 1 base, and 9 bases lay outside the gene matches. This CDR3 has 17 amino acids. CDR3 protein: CASSQAPTGVFYNEQFF. The DNA of the CDR3 is TGCGCCAGCAGCCAAGCCCCCACAGGGGTGTTCTACAATGAGCAGTTCTTC.